These T cell receptor beta chains were read from a single sample in a study of blood T cells in healthy people across ages. Each CDR3 protein is one row after TCRdb ran MiXCR on the 5' RACE reads. This table has 1.5 million to 2 million distinct CDR3 sequences, under 30% appearing once. The source material was blood. These receptors were taken from a woman between 25 and 40 years old in good health. CDR3s include the opening cysteine and the closing phenylalanine or tryptophan. A D gene is named only where the DNA matches it firmly. A clone size is listed for some rows: how often the clone was seen (once, few, many), or a class if it is expanded.

j_gene: TRBJ2-1
abundance: many
v_gene: TRBV9
d_gene: -
CDR3nt: TGTGCCAGCAGCGTAGCATCGGGGGATGAGCAGTTCTTC
CDR3aa: CASSVASGDEQFF

j_gene: TRBJ2-1
abundance: -
v_gene: TRBV2
d_gene: -
CDR3nt: TGTGCCATCGTAGTGCCCTCCTACAATGAGCAGTTCTTC
CDR3aa: CAIVVPSYNEQFF

j_gene: TRBJ2-1
abundance: few
v_gene: TRBV28
d_gene: -
CDR3nt: TGTGCCAGCAGTTTTGATGAGCAGTTCTTC
CDR3aa: CASSFDEQFF

j_gene: TRBJ2-7
abundance: -
v_gene: TRBV7-2
d_gene: -
CDR3nt: TGTGCCAGCAGCCCGGATGGGCTATCTTTTTTCTACGAGCAGTACTTC
CDR3aa: CASSPDGLSFFYEQYF

j_gene: TRBJ2-1
abundance: -
v_gene: TRBV3-1
d_gene: -
CDR3nt: TGTGCCAGCAGCCAAGGAACGGGGGTCAGGGTCGGCGAGCAGTTCTTC
CDR3aa: CASSQGTGVRVGEQFF

j_gene: TRBJ1-2
abundance: many
v_gene: TRBV20-1
d_gene: -
CDR3nt: TGCAGTGCTAGCGGGGGTAGTAGCTACACCTTC
CDR3aa: CSASGGSSYTF

j_gene: TRBJ2-3
abundance: few
v_gene: TRBV9
d_gene: -
CDR3nt: TGTGCCAGCAGCGTCTCCCGGTCAGATACGCAGTATTTT
CDR3aa: CASSVSRSDTQYF

j_gene: TRBJ2-3
abundance: -
v_gene: TRBV2
d_gene: -
CDR3nt: TGTGCCAGCAGTCCAGGGGTCGTCACAGATACGCAGTATTTT
CDR3aa: CASSPGVVTDTQYF

j_gene: TRBJ1-5
abundance: few
v_gene: TRBV6-6
d_gene: -
CDR3nt: TGTGCCACCGATAACTGGACCCAGCATTTT
CDR3aa: CATDNWTQHF

j_gene: TRBJ2-1
abundance: many
v_gene: TRBV7-3
d_gene: TRBD2
CDR3nt: TGTGCCAGCAGCTCGGGGAAGGGACTAGCGGACAATGAGCAGTTCTTC
CDR3aa: CASSSGKGLADNEQFF

j_gene: TRBJ2-2
abundance: -
v_gene: TRBV28
d_gene: TRBD1
CDR3nt: TGTGCCAGCAGGGGGACAGGTCAGAACACCGGGGAGCTGTTTTTT
CDR3aa: CASRGTGQNTGELFF

j_gene: TRBJ2-5
abundance: -
v_gene: TRBV5-1
d_gene: TRBD1
CDR3nt: TGCGCCAGCACAAGGGACAGGGCCCAAGAGACCCAGTACTTC
CDR3aa: CASTRDRAQETQYF

j_gene: TRBJ1-5
abundance: once
v_gene: TRBV11-2
d_gene: -
CDR3nt: TGTGCCAGCAGCTCGGTAGGGGTTTGGAGTGGCAATCAGCCCCAGCATTTT
CDR3aa: CASSSVGVWSGNQPQHF

j_gene: TRBJ1-2
abundance: -
v_gene: TRBV7-3
d_gene: -
CDR3nt: TGTGCCAGCAGCTGGGGGACGGATAACTATGGCTACACCTTC
CDR3aa: CASSWGTDNYGYTF

j_gene: TRBJ2-1
abundance: -
v_gene: TRBV2
d_gene: -
CDR3nt: TGTGCCAGCATCCAGGGTCGGTATGAGCAGTTCTTC
CDR3aa: CASIQGRYEQFF

j_gene: TRBJ1-1
abundance: -
v_gene: TRBV6-6
d_gene: -
CDR3nt: TGTGCCAGCAGTTACTCGACGGCAGTGGCTTCCACTGAAGCTATCTTT
CDR3aa: CASSYSTAVASTEAIF

j_gene: TRBJ2-5
abundance: many
v_gene: TRBV5-4
d_gene: -
CDR3nt: TGTGCCAGCAGCGCTACCCCGGGATTTTCAGAGACCCAGTACTTC
CDR3aa: CASSATPGFSETQYF

j_gene: TRBJ1-5
abundance: -
v_gene: TRBV7-2
d_gene: -
CDR3nt: TGTGCCAGCAGCCAGACAGGACCCAATCAGCCCCAGCATTTT
CDR3aa: CASSQTGPNQPQHF

j_gene: TRBJ1-1
abundance: -
v_gene: TRBV21-1
d_gene: -
CDR3nt: TGTGCCAGCAGCACTCGGACCAACACTGAAGCTTTCTTT
CDR3aa: CASSTRTNTEAFF

j_gene: TRBJ2-1
abundance: -
v_gene: TRBV20-1
d_gene: TRBD2
CDR3nt: TGCAGTGCTCCTAAACCGGGACTAGCCACCGGCAATGAGCAGTTCTTC
CDR3aa: CSAPKPGLATGNEQFF

j_gene: TRBJ2-3
abundance: -
v_gene: TRBV7-2
d_gene: TRBD1
CDR3nt: TGTGCCAGCAGCTTAGGCAACCCGGGACAGGGGGCCGATACGCAGTATTTT
CDR3aa: CASSLGNPGQGADTQYF

j_gene: TRBJ1-2
abundance: many
v_gene: TRBV20-1
d_gene: -
CDR3nt: TGCAGTGCTAGAGTCCTCAGGGAGTGGCTCTATGGCTACACCTTC
CDR3aa: CSARVLREWLYGYTF

j_gene: TRBJ2-1
abundance: many
v_gene: TRBV29-1
d_gene: -
CDR3nt: TGCAGCGTTGAAAGGAGGGGTGTTAGGAGGGAACATGAGCAGTTCTTC
CDR3aa: CSVERRGVRREHEQFF

j_gene: TRBJ2-7
abundance: many
v_gene: TRBV29-1
d_gene: TRBD1
CDR3nt: TGCAGCGTTGGGTCCGGGACAGTCTCCTACGAGCAGTACTTC
CDR3aa: CSVGSGTVSYEQYF

j_gene: TRBJ2-7
abundance: many
v_gene: TRBV6-1
d_gene: TRBD2
CDR3nt: TGTGCCAGCAGACTAGCGGGAGTGTACGAGCAGTACTTC
CDR3aa: CASRLAGVYEQYF

j_gene: TRBJ1-2
abundance: -
v_gene: TRBV10-2
d_gene: -
CDR3nt: TGCGCCAGCAGTGAGTCGAATGGGGGCTACACCTTC
CDR3aa: CASSESNGGYTF

j_gene: TRBJ2-7
abundance: few
v_gene: TRBV20-1
d_gene: -
CDR3nt: TGCAGTGCTAGTAGCGCGAGTGTCTCCTACGAGCAGTACTTC
CDR3aa: CSASSASVSYEQYF

j_gene: TRBJ1-1
abundance: -
v_gene: TRBV12-3/TRBV12-4
d_gene: TRBD1
CDR3nt: TGTGCCAATGGACAGGGGAGGACCACTGAAGCTTTCTTT
CDR3aa: CANGQGRTTEAFF

j_gene: TRBJ1-5
abundance: few
v_gene: TRBV3-1
d_gene: -
CDR3nt: TGTGCCAGCAGCGAAGCGGTGTTCAATCAGCCCCAGCATTTT
CDR3aa: CASSEAVFNQPQHF

j_gene: TRBJ2-3
abundance: -
v_gene: TRBV6-5
d_gene: -
CDR3nt: TGTGCCAGCAGTCCGGGACTTTTAAATACGCAGTATTTT
CDR3aa: CASSPGLLNTQYF

j_gene: TRBJ1-1
abundance: -
v_gene: TRBV7-8
d_gene: TRBD1
CDR3nt: TGTGCCAGCAGGGGTAGAGGGGGCCCTGAAGCTTTCTTT
CDR3aa: CASRGRGGPEAFF

j_gene: TRBJ1-2
abundance: many
v_gene: TRBV28
d_gene: -
CDR3nt: TGTGCCAGCAGTTACAAATATGGCTACACCTTC
CDR3aa: CASSYKYGYTF

j_gene: TRBJ2-7
abundance: few
v_gene: TRBV6-5
d_gene: -
CDR3nt: TGTGCCAGCAGTCGAACCTACAATGAGCAGTACTTC
CDR3aa: CASSRTYNEQYF

j_gene: TRBJ2-1
abundance: few
v_gene: TRBV9
d_gene: TRBD2
CDR3nt: TGTGCCAGCACGCAGACTAGCGGAGGGGGCAATGAGCAGTTCTTC
CDR3aa: CASTQTSGGGNEQFF

j_gene: TRBJ2-7
abundance: -
v_gene: TRBV7-9
d_gene: TRBD1
CDR3nt: TGTGCCAGCAGGGGAGCCGACAGGGTTCTCAACGAGCAGTACTTC
CDR3aa: CASRGADRVLNEQYF

j_gene: TRBJ2-3
abundance: many
v_gene: TRBV10-3
d_gene: -
CDR3nt: TGTGCCATCAGTGGCCGTTCCGCTAGCACAGATACGCAGTATTTT
CDR3aa: CAISGRSASTDTQYF

j_gene: TRBJ2-3
abundance: -
v_gene: TRBV7-9
d_gene: -
CDR3nt: TGTGCCGGCCTCGGATTAGATACGCAGTATTTT
CDR3aa: CAGLGLDTQYF

j_gene: TRBJ2-5
abundance: -
v_gene: TRBV20-1
d_gene: -
CDR3nt: TGCAGTGCTAGGGCCAATACCGGGACGCCAGGGGAGACCCAGTACTTC
CDR3aa: CSARANTGTPGETQYF

j_gene: TRBJ1-5
abundance: -
v_gene: TRBV12-3/TRBV12-4
d_gene: -
CDR3nt: TGTGCCAGCAGTTGGGGGGGGAGTGATCAGCCCCAGCATTTT
CDR3aa: CASSWGGSDQPQHF

j_gene: TRBJ2-1
abundance: -
v_gene: TRBV7-2
d_gene: -
CDR3nt: TGTGCCAGCAGCTTAGCGATGTTAGGGGAGCAGTTCTTC
CDR3aa: CASSLAMLGEQFF

j_gene: TRBJ1-6
abundance: few
v_gene: TRBV6-5
d_gene: TRBD1
CDR3nt: TGTGCCAGCAGTCGACAGGGGGGTGTAAGTTCACCCCTCCACTTT
CDR3aa: CASSRQGGVSSPLHF

j_gene: TRBJ2-1
abundance: once
v_gene: TRBV7-3
d_gene: -
CDR3nt: TGTGCCAGCAGCTCGCCGGGGGCGCAGGACAATGAGCAGTTCTTC
CDR3aa: CASSSPGAQDNEQFF

j_gene: TRBJ2-3
abundance: many
v_gene: TRBV7-2
d_gene: -
CDR3nt: TGTGCCAGCAGCTTAGCCGGGTTAGATACGCAGTATTTT
CDR3aa: CASSLAGLDTQYF

j_gene: TRBJ1-4
abundance: few
v_gene: TRBV7-8
d_gene: -
CDR3nt: TGTGCCAGCAGCTTGGGCAGAGGGCTTAATGAAAAACTGTTTTTT
CDR3aa: CASSLGRGLNEKLFF

j_gene: TRBJ1-2
abundance: few
v_gene: TRBV29-1
d_gene: TRBD1
CDR3nt: TGCAGCGTTGATGGCCGAGCGAAGGGGGCGGGGAACTATGGCTACACCTTC
CDR3aa: CSVDGRAKGAGNYGYTF

j_gene: TRBJ1-2
abundance: -
v_gene: TRBV7-2
d_gene: -
CDR3nt: TGTGCCAGCAGCTTTTATGGAGGCAGGGCAACTTCTGTATACACCTTC
CDR3aa: CASSFYGGRATSVYTF

j_gene: TRBJ2-1
abundance: -
v_gene: TRBV5-1
d_gene: TRBD2
CDR3nt: TGCGCCAGCTCGCTCGTTATGGGAGGGGACAATGAGCAGTTCTTC
CDR3aa: CASSLVMGGDNEQFF

j_gene: TRBJ2-5
abundance: -
v_gene: TRBV29-1
d_gene: -
CDR3nt: TGCAGCGTTGGTTTCGGGAGCGGTAAAGAGACCCAGTACTTC
CDR3aa: CSVGFGSGKETQYF

j_gene: TRBJ1-4
abundance: many
v_gene: TRBV18
d_gene: -
CDR3nt: TGTGCCAGCTCACCAAGGGCGGCGGGCACTAATGAAAAACTGTTTTTT
CDR3aa: CASSPRAAGTNEKLFF

j_gene: TRBJ2-4
abundance: -
v_gene: TRBV6-1
d_gene: -
CDR3nt: TGTGCCAGCAGTGAACTGCTGGACATTCAGTACTTC
CDR3aa: CASSELLDIQYF